Given below is one TCR beta chain in context. Trimming at V came to 3 bases and at J to 1 base, leaving 5 bases not matched to a gene. In germline, CDR1 is KGHSH, CDR2 LQKENI. The CDR3 spans 15 residues. The method was immunoSEQ multiplex PCR; TCRdb's version includes in-frame clones alone and lacks a portion of them. The sample records over a million clones, roughly 96% being singletons. This record belongs to a study of shared clonotypes between healthy human individuals. The J gene is TRBJ1-1, the V gene TRBV18, with 7 bases fitting TRBD1. This receptor was obtained from a man under 40 in good health. What was sequenced was naive CD4+ T cells sorted from blood. Subset defined: CD45RA+ positively selected. In DNA form, the CDR3 reads TGTGCCAGCTCACCCCTCAGGGGGAGGAACACTGAAGCTTTCTTT. This translates into CASSPLRGRNTEAFF.